This TCR beta chain was recovered during a study of human T cells and chemical hapten exposure. Trimming took 4 bases from V and 3 from J; bases not matched to a gene: 6. The CDR3 runs 16 residues. CDR1 is SGHVS, CDR2 FQNEAQ, per germline. TCRdb redid the calling of the RACE reads with MiXCR, one entry per CDR3 protein. The repertoire consists of more than 50,000 distinct CDR3 sequences, with approximately 7% occurring once and the leading ten covering roughly 1.7%. Time point denoted: pre-sensitization, week 0. The treatment here: therapeutic diphenylcyclopropenone sensitization with weekly scalp DPC.

This receptor was taken from a woman aged 25 to 39 with alopecia areata. Some clones in this sample may be carry-over from other donors' samples. The source was whole blood, collected in connection with sensitization to the hapten diphenylcyclopropenone (DPC). This chain uses TRBV7-8 with TRBJ2-1; 10 nucleotides agree with TRBD2. The CDR3 bases are TGTGCCAGCAGCTCACCCGGGACTAGCGTCTACAATGAGCAGTTCTTC. This translates into CASSSPGTSVYNEQFF. Together with reference TRBV7-8 and TRBJ2-1, the CDR3 gives the full variable domain: GAGVSQSPRYKVAKRGQDVALRCDPISGHVSLFWYQQALGQGPEFLTYFQNEAQLDKSGLPSDRFFAERPEGSVSTLKIQRTQQEDSAVYLCASSSPGTSVYNEQFFGPGTRLTVL.